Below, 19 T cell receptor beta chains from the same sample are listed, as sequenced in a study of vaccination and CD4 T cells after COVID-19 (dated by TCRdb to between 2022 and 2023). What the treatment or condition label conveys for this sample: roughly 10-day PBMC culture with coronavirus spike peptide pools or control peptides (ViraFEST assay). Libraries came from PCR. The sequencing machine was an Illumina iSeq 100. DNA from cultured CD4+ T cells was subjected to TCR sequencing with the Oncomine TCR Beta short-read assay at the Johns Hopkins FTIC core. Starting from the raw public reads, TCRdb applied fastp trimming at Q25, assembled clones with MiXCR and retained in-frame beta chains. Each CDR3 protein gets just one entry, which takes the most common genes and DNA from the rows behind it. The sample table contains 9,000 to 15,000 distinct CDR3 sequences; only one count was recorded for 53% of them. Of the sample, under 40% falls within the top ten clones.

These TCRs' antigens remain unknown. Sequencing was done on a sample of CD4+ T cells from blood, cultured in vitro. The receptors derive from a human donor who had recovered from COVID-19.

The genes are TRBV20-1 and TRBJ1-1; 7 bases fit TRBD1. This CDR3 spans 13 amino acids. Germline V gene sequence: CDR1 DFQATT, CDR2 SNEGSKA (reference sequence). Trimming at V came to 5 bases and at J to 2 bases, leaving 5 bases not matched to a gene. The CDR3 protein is CSAGRTGNTEAFF. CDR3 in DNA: TGCAGTGCTGGACGGACAGGAAACACTGAAGCTTTCTTT.

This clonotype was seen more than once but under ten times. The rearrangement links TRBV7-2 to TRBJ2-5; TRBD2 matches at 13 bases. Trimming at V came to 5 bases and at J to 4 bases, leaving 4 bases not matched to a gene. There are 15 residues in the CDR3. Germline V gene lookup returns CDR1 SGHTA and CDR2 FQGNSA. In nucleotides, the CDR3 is TGTGCCAGCAGCGCGGGACTAGCGGGGCCAGAGACCCAGTACTTC. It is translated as CASSAGLAGPETQYF.

CDR3 in amino acids: CASSSTSNYGYTF. The CDR3 coding sequence is TGTGCCAGCAGCTCGACATCTAACTATGGCTACACCTTC. The chain employs TRBV7-8 and TRBJ1-2, with D unresolved. Deletions cut 4 bases from V and 0 bases from J, with 6 bases between. CDR1 SGHVS and CDR2 FQNEAQ come from the germline V gene. This CDR3 spans 13 amino acids.

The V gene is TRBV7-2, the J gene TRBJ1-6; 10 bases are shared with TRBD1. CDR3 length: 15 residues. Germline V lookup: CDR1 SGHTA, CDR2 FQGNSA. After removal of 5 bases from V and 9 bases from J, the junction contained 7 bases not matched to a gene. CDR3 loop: CASSPTGQGVSPLHF. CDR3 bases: TGTGCCAGCAGCCCAACCGGACAGGGGGTTTCACCCCTCCACTTT.

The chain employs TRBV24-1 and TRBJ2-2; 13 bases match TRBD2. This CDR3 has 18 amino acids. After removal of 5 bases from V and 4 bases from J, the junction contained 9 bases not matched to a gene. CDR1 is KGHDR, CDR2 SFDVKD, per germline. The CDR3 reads CATSGTSGRAMSTGELFF. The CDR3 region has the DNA TGTGCCACCAGTGGTACTAGCGGGAGGGCGATGAGCACCGGGGAGCTGTTTTTT.

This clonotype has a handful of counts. This CDR3 is CASSLGTGGYTF. CDR3 nucleotides: TGTGCCAGCAGCTTAGGCACGGGTGGCTACACCTTC. The rearrangement joins TRBV11-2 to TRBJ1-2; D unresolved. This CDR3 comprises 12 residues. Germline loops: CDR1 SGHAT, CDR2 FQNNGV. Trimming took 1 base from V and 7 from J, leaving 7 bases between them.

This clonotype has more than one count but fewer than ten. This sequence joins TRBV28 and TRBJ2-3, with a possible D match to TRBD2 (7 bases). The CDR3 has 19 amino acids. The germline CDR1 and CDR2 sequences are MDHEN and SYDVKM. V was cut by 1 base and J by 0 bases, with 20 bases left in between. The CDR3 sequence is CASSLSHRGGGPSTDTQYF. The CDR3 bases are TGTGCCAGCAGTTTATCCCATAGAGGGGGAGGGCCTAGCACAGATACGCAGTATTTT.

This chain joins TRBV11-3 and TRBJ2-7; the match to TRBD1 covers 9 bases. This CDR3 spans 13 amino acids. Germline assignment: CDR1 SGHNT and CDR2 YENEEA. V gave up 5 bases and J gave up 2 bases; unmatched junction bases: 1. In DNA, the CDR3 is TGTGCCAGCAGCCGACAGGGGGCCTACGAGCAGTACTTC. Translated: CASSRQGAYEQYF.

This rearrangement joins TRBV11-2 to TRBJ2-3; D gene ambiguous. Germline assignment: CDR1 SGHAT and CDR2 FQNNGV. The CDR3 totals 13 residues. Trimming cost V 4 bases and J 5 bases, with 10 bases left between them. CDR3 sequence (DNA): TGTGCCAGCAGCTCCGTGCGTGGAGATACGCAGTATTTT. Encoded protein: CASSSVRGDTQYF.

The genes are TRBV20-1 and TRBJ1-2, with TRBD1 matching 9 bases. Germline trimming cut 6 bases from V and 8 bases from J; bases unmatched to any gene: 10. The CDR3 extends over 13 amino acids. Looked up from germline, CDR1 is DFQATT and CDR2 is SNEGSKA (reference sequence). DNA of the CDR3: TGCAGTGCCGCGAACAGGGGGCTGGGAGGCTACACCTTC. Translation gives CSAANRGLGGYTF.

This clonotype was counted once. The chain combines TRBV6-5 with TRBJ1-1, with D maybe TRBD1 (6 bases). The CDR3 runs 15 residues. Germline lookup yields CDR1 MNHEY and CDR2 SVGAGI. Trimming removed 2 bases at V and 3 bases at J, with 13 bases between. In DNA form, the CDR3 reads TGTGCCAGCAGTTACGGGCAGAGGGGGGACACTGAAGCTTTCTTT. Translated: CASSYGQRGDTEAFF.

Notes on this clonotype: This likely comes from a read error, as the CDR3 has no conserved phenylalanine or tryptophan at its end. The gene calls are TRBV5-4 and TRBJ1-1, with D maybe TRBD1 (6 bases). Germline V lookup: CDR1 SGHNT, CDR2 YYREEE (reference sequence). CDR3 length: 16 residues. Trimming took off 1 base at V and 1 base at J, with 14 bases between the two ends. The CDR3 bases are TGTGCCAGCAGCTTGAGGGGGGGGGGTGGGAACACTGAAGCTTTCTTG. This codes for CASSLRGGGGNTEAFL.

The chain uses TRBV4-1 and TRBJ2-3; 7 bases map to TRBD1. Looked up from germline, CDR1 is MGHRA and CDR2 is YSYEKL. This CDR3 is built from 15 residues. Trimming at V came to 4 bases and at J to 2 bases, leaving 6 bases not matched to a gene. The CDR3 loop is CASSPRGTVTDTQYF. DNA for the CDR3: TGCGCCAGCAGCCCGAGGGGGACAGTCACAGATACGCAGTATTTT.

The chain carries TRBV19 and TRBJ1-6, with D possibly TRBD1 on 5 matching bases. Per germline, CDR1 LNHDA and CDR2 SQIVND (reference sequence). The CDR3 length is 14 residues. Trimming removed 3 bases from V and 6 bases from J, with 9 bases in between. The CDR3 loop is CASSIARGNSPLHF. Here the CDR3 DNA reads TGTGCCAGTAGTATCGCTAGGGGTAATTCACCCCTCCACTTT.

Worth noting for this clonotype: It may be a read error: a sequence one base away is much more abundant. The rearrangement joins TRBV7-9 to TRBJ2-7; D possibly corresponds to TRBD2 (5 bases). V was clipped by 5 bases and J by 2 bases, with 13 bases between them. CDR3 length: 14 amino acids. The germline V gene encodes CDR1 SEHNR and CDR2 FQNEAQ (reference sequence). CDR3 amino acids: CASSVNRGTYEQYF. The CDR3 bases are TGTGCCAGCAGCGTCAACCGGGGTACCTACGAGCAGTACTTC. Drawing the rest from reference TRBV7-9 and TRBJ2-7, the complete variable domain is DTGVSQNPRHKITKRGQNVTFRCDPISEHNRLYWYRQTLGQGPEFLTYFQNEAQLEKSRLLSDRFSAERPKGSFSTLEIQRTEQGDSAMYLCASSVNRGTYEQYFGPGTRLTVT.

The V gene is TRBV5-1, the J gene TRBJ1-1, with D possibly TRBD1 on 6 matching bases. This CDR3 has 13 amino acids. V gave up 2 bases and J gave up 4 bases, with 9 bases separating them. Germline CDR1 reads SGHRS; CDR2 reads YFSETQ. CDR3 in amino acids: CASSLGGGTEAFF. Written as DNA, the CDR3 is TGCGCCAGCAGCTTAGGGGGGGGCACTGAAGCTTTCTTT.

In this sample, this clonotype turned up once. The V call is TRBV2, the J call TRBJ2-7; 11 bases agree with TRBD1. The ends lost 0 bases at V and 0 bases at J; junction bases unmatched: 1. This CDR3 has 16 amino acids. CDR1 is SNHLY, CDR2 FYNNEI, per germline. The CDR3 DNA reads TGTGCCAGCAGTGAAGCGGGACAGGGGGTCTCCTACGAGCAGTACTTC. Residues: CASSEAGQGVSYEQYF. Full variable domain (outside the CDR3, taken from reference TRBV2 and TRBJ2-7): EPEVTQTPSHQVTQMGQEVILRCVPISNHLYFYWYRQILGQKVEFLVSFYNNEISEKSEIFDDQFSVERPDGSNFTLKIRSTKLEDSAMYFCASSEAGQGVSYEQYFGPGTRLTVT.

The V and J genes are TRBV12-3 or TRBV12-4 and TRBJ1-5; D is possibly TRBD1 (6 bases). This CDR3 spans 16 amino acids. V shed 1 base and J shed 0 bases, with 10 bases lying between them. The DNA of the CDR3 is TGTGCCAGCAGTTTAGACCGGGGGCTTAGCAATCAGCCCCAGCATTTT. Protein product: CASSLDRGLSNQPQHF.

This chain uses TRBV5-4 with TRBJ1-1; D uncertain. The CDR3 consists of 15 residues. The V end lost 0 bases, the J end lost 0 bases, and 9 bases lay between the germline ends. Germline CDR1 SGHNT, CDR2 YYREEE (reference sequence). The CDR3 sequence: CASSLGRAMNTEAFF. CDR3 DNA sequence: TGTGCCAGCAGCTTGGGCAGAGCCATGAACACTGAAGCTTTCTTT.